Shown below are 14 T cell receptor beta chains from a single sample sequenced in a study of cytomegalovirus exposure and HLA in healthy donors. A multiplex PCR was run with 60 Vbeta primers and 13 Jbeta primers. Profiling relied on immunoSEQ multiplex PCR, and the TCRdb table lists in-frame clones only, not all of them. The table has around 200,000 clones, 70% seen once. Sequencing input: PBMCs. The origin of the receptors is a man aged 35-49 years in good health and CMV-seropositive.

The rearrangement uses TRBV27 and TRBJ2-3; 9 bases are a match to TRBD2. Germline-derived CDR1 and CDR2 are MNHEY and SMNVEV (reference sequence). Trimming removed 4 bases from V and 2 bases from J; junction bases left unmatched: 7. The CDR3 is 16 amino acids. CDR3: CASSSPQRGATDTQYF. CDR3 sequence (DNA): TGTGCCAGCAGTTCCCCCCAGCGGGGGGCCACAGATACGCAGTATTTT.

This CDR3 is CASSHTAYRGPWETQYF. The CDR3 DNA follows: TGTGCCAGCAGCCACACGGCCTACAGGGGGCCTTGGGAGACCCAGTACTTC. The chain couples TRBV14 to TRBJ2-5; TRBD1 matches at 9 bases. CDR1 SGHDN and CDR2 FVKESK come from the germline V gene. The V segment lost 3 bases and the J segment 5 bases; nucleotides outside the gene matches: 13. The CDR3 covers 17 residues.

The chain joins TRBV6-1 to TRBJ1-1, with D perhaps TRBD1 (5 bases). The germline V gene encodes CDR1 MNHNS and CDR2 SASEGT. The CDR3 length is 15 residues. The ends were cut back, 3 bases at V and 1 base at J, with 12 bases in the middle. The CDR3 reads CASSDVRVGNTEAFF. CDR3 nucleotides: TGTGCCAGCAGTGACGTCAGGGTGGGGAACACTGAAGCTTTCTTT.

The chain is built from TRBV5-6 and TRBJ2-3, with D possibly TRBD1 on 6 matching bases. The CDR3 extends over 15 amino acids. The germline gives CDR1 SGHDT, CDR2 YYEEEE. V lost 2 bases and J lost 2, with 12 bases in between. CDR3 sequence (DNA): TGTGCCAGCAGCTTCACAGGGAGATACACAGATACGCAGTATTTT. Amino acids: CASSFTGRYTDTQYF.

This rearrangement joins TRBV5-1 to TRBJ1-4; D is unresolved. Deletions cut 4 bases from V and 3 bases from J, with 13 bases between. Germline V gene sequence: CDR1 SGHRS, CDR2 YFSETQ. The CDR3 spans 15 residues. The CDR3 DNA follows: TGCGCCAGCAGCACCGACATGGGCTCTAATGAAAAACTGTTTTTT. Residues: CASSTDMGSNEKLFF.

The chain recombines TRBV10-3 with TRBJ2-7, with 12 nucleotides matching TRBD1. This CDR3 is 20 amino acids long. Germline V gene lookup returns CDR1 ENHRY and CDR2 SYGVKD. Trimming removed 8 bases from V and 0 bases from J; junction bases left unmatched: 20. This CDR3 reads CAIGGDTGQGAKIPSYEQYF. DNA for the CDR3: TGTGCCATCGGCGGAGACACGGGACAGGGGGCGAAGATCCCCTCCTACGAGCAGTACTTC.

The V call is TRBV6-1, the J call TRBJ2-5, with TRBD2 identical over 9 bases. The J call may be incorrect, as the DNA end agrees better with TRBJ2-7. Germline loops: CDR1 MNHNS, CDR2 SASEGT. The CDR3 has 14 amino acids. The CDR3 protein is CASSIAGGSYEQYF. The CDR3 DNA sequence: TGTGCCAGCAGTATTGCGGGGGGGTCCTACGAGCAGTACTTC.

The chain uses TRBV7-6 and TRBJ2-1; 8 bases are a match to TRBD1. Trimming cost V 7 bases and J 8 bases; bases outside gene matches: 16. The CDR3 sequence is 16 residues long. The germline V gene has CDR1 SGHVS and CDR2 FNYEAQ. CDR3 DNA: TGTGCCAGCACTACCCCCCGGGCAGGGGGCCTCGATGAGCAGTTCTTC. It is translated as CASTTPRAGGLDEQFF.

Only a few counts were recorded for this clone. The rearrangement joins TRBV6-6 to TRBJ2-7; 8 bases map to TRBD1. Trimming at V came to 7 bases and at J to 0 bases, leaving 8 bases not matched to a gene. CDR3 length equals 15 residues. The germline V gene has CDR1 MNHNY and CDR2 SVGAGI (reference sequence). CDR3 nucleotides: TGTGCCAGCACCTATGGACAGGGCTCCTCCTACGAGCAGTACTTC. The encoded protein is CASTYGQGSSYEQYF.

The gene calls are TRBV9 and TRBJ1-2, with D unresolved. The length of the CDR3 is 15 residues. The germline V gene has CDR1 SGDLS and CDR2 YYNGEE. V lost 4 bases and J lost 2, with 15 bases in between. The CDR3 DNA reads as TGTGCCAGCAGCCCCCAACAGTCGGCCAACTATGGCTACACCTTC. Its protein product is CASSPQQSANYGYTF.

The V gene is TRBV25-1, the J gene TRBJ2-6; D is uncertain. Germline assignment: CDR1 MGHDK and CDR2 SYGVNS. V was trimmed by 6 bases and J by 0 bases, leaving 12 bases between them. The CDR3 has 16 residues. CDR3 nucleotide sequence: TGTGCCAGCAGCCAACCCCGCGGCTCTGGGGCCAACGTCCTGACTTTC. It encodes CASSQPRGSGANVLTF.

The CDR3 reads CASSPAVGAGQGPYGYTF. Written as DNA, the CDR3 is TGTGCCAGCAGCCCCGCCGTAGGAGCGGGACAGGGGCCCTATGGCTACACCTTC. The chain has TRBV5-4 and TRBJ1-2, with TRBD1 matching over 10 bases. Losses at the gene ends were 4 bases for V and 4 bases for J; bases not matched to a gene: 16. The CDR3 loop spans 18 amino acids. Looked up from germline, CDR1 is SGHNT and CDR2 is YYREEE (reference sequence).

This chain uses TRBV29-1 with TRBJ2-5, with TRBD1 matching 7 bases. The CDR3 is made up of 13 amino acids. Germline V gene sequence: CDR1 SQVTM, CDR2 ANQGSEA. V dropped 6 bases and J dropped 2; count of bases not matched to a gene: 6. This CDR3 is CSVRDRVQETQYF. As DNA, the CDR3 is TGCAGCGTGAGAGACAGGGTTCAAGAGACCCAGTACTTC. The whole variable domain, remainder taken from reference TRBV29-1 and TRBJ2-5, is SAVISQKPSRDICQRGTSLTIQCQVDSQVTMMFWYRQQPGQSLTLIATANQGSEATYESGFVIDKFPISRPNLTFSTLTVSNMSPEDSSIYLCSVRDRVQETQYFGPGTRLLVL.

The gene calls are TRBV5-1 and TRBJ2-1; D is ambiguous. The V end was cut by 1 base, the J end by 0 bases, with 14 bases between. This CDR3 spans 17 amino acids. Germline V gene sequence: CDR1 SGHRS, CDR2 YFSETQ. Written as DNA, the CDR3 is TGCGCCAGCAGCTTGTTTAGCTCCTTGACCTCCTACAATGAGCAGTTCTTC. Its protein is CASSLFSSLTSYNEQFF.